This record concerns one T cell receptor beta chain sequence. The data were taken from a study of cytomegalovirus exposure and HLA in healthy donors. PCR involved 60 Vbeta and 13 Jbeta primers. The table came from immunoSEQ multiplex PCR; TCRdb's copy has only in-frame clones and leaves some out. The sample carries around 170,000 clones, 84% recorded once. Per germline, CDR1 MGHRA and CDR2 YSYEKL. The germline V and J ends were trimmed by 5 bases and 3 bases, with 8 bases remaining between them. The CDR3 has 12 amino acids. The TCR originated in a woman between 45 and 65 years old in good health and CMV-seropositive. Sequences were obtained from PBMCs. The chain employs TRBV4-1 and TRBJ2-7; D unresolved. For the CDR3, the DNA is TGCGCCAGCAGCTCACAGATCTACGAGCAGTACTTC. Translating gives CASSSQIYEQYF.